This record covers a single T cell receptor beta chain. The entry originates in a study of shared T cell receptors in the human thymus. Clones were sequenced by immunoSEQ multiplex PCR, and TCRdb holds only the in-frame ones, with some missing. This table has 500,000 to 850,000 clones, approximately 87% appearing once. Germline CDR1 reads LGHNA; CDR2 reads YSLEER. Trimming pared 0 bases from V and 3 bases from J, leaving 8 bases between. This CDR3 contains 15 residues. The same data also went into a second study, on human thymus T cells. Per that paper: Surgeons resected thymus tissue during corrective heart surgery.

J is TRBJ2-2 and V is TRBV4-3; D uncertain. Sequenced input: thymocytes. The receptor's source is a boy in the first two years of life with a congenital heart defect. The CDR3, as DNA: TGCGCCAGCAGCCAAGATCCCGTATACACCGGGGAGCTGTTTTTT. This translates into CASSQDPVYTGELFF.